This T cell receptor (beta chain) was captured in a study of CD8 T cells in Susac syndrome. When the RNA was reverse transcribed, random hexamers were used with an input of about 0.45 to 1 ug. Multiplex PCR with immunoSEQ amplified the TCR beta CDR3 across 54 Vbeta and 13 Jbeta. One entry per CDR3 protein results from TCRdb running MiXCR on the immunoSEQ multiplex PCR reads. The sample has approximately 150,000 distinct CDR3 sequences; approximately 95% are singletons. Sequencing of TCR beta was undertaken in CD8+ and CD4+ T cells derived from blood. Healthy donors served as age- and sex-matched controls. The authors negatively isolated CD8+ and CD4+ T cells and FACS-enriched TEMRA cells. From germline, CDR1 is GTSNPN and CDR2 SVGIG (reference sequence). CDR3 length equals 16 residues. The V segment lost 2 bases and the J segment 0 bases; nucleotides outside the gene matches: 3.

The sample consisted of CD4+ T cells from PBMCs. This chain links TRBV30 with TRBJ2-2, with 10 bases fitting TRBD2. The sequence came from a human donor in good health. The CDR3 region has the DNA TGTGCCTGGAGTCCGGGACTAGCGACGAACACCGGGGAGCTGTTTTTT. It specifies CAWSPGLATNTGELFF. The full variable domain, with the rest looked up from reference TRBV30 and TRBJ2-2, is SQTIHQWPATLVQPVGSPLSLECTVEGTSNPNLYWYRQAAGRGLQLLFYSVGIGQISSEVPQNLSASRPQDRQFILSSKKLLLSDSGFYLCAWSPGLATNTGELFFGEGSRLTVL.